This TCR beta chain was captured by sequencing in a study of shared clonotypes between healthy human individuals (TCRdb year 2020). Some background on the complete study: The cohort comprised a couple of women and three men aged 18 to 49 years. For each donor, CD4 naive and CD4 memory were each run on three plates, CD8 naive on two plates, and CD8 memory on one plate. Blood TCR repertoires of a handful of healthy adults were deeply sequenced to estimate repertoire size and the extent of clonotype sharing between individuals. Different laboratories and diverse techniques were used to prepare libraries and sequence TCR repertoires, to increase sequencing depth and limit assay-specific biases. Between about 0.8 and 9 billion PBMCs per donor were obtained by leukapheresis. Study-wide conclusions, independent of this receptor: Because the study included only a small number of donors, the genetic and exposure-history diversity represented was limited. Pairwise subsampling indicated that sequencing depth was expected to affect the degree of clonotype sharing among donors. Larger estimated clonotype richness was generally found for naive subsets than for memory subsets. Higher generation probabilities were observed for clonotypes shared by all four sorted-subset donors than for non-shared clonotypes. Even with the large sequencing depth, rarefaction of the sorted-subset datasets indicated that sequencing was incomplete. Sampling was restricted to blood, and TCR repertoires in tissues likely differ from the TCR repertoires found in blood. Roughly 5% of naive CD4, 3.5% of naive CD8, approximately 2% of memory CD4, and about 0.4% of memory CD8 clonotypes were shared across four donors.

TCR CDR3 regions were amplified from genomic DNA by multiplex PCR using the deep immunoSEQ assay. Extracted genomic DNA from each cell subset was distributed evenly across all wells of several immunoSEQ 96-well plates, and each plate was treated as a replicate. For sorted subsets, around 0.2 ug of genomic DNA, equivalent to some 30,000 T cell genomes, went into each replicate PCR. The purified libraries were quantified using a Qubit 3.0 fluorometer, sized with a Bioanalyzer 2100, and then quantified again using the KAPA Library Quantification kit. Every immunoSEQ 96-well plate was sequenced on a dedicated single-read 150-cycle Illumina NextSeq 550 flow cell. Under the source paper's analysis protocol: Because the immunoSEQ output included only junctional sequences and no quality scores, the filtering could not be the same as the filtering used for full-length reads. To assign V/J genes and CDR3, sequences were annotated against IMGT germline references using PyIR, a Python wrapper for IgBLAST v1.9. Reads were removed for weak V/J assignments (E-value above 1e-6), missing CDR3, stop codons, out-of-frame junctions, or ambiguous translated residues. A V3J clonotype was defined by an identical inferred V gene, J gene, and CDR3 amino acid sequence. To compute the percentage overlap between repertoires, the number of shared unique clonotypes was divided by the size of the smaller repertoire. Richness of each repertoire was evaluated using RTK rarefaction, the Chao1 estimator, and Recon v2.1 estimates of unobserved clonotypes. Generation probabilities were computed with OLGA for all TCRbeta clonotypes obtained by the gDNA method from a handful of donors. This is the immuneACCESS table as TCRdb keeps it, with only in-frame sequences that have V and J called. A part of the clones is gone; compared with another copy, unresolved V genes explain less than half, and the rest is unexplained. V, J and clone size derive from that table, while D and trimming were established from the DNA sequence. The sample table holds 2 million to 3 million clones, of which roughly 93% were seen once. In total, the top ten clones hold around 0.37% of the sample.

Healthy HIV-negative adults with no recently reported acute infections or vaccinations were included as donors. Only Caucasian adults living in Nashville, Tennessee, USA were represented among the donors. Magnetic negative selection was used to enrich CD4+ T cells, after which naive cells were positively selected on CD45RA and the negative fraction became the memory subset. Blood was collected by leukapheresis, and PBMCs were isolated by Ficoll-Histopaque density gradient centrifugation and then cryopreserved in liquid nitrogen vapor phase. Analytical flow cytometry was used to check the purity and quantity of each magnetically sorted T cell population. Genomic DNA was isolated from each sorted fraction and quantified by UV absorbance on a Nanodrop 2000c. On this clone: Its antigen is currently not known. No base quality information exists; no much larger clone differs at one position.

The germline V gene supplies CDR1 SGHRS and CDR2 YFSETQ. V sheds 4 bases and J sheds 5 bases, leaving 14 bases between their ends. The CDR3 sequence holds 14 residues, the cysteine and phenylalanine included. Only CDR3 DNA is held: 42 bases, read in frame from base 1. This sequence uses TRBV5-1 and TRBJ2-3; TRBD1 is a possible D gene, resting on 7 matching bases. The TCR comes from a young man in good health. Some clones in this sample may be carry-over from other donors' samples. Sample: naive CD4+ T cells from PBMCs. Interpreted using the paper, the cell subset or site label stands for: CD45RA+ positively selected. CDR3 sequence: CASSRQGGEDTQYF. In nucleotide form, the sequence is TGCGCCAGCAGCAGGCAGGGGGGTGAAGATACGCAGTATTTT.